The 29 T cell receptor beta chains reported below all come from one sample, sequenced in a study of blood T cell repertoires in COVID-19. Measured with immunoSEQ multiplex PCR; TCRdb has only the in-frame clones, and not every one. The table lists about 250,000 clones, approximately 89% of them singletons. The sample taken for sequencing was PBMCs or T cells enriched from blood (not recorded which). Receptors were obtained from a woman in her twenties or thirties with acute COVID-19.

This clone was picked up a small number of times. The genes are TRBV7-9 and TRBJ1-2, with D possibly being TRBD1 (5 bases). V was clipped by 5 bases and J by 7 bases, with 14 bases between them. The CDR3 consists of 13 residues. CDR1 is SEHNR and CDR2 is FQNEAQ in the germline V gene (reference sequence). CDR3 in DNA: TGTGCCAGCAGCCCACCCAGGGTGAGTGGCTACACCTTC. Translated, it gives CASSPPRVSGYTF.

This sequence joins TRBV6-1 and TRBJ2-7; possibly TRBD1 for D (6 bases). Germline CDR1 and CDR2: MNHNS and SASEGT. This CDR3 comprises 14 residues. V was cut by 3 bases and J by 7 bases, with 16 bases left in between. CDR3 DNA: TGTGCCAGCAGTGATATGACAGGCCTGGCGGAGCAGTACTTC. This codes for CASSDMTGLAEQYF.

The chain combines TRBV4-1 with TRBJ2-7; 9 positions agree with TRBD1. From germline, CDR1 is MGHRA and CDR2 YSYEKL. Unmatched junction bases numbered 8, after V lost 3 bases and J lost 5 bases. The CDR3 runs to 15 residues. The CDR3 DNA follows: TGCGCCAGCAGCCACCCTAGACAGGGGGAGAACGAGCAGTACTTC. Translation gives CASSHPRQGENEQYF.

The V call is TRBV3-1 (or the pseudogene TRBV3-2), the J call TRBJ2-3, with a tentative D call TRBD1 (6 bases). The CDR3 length is 17 residues. Germline V gene data show CDR1 as LGHDT and CDR2 as YNNKEL (reference sequence). Trimming left V 0 bases short and J 2 bases short, with 15 bases between. This CDR3 reads CASSQDGGLLYTDTQYF. For the CDR3, the DNA is TGTGCCAGCAGCCAAGATGGGGGCCTTCTTTACACAGATACGCAGTATTTT.

The gene calls are TRBV2 and TRBJ2-3, with TRBD1 identical over 9 bases. Germline loops: CDR1 SNHLY, CDR2 FYNNEI. The junction had 3 bases not matched to a gene; V was cut back by 4 bases and J by 1 base. The CDR3 consists of 15 residues. CDR3 protein: CASSGQGGRTDTQYF. As DNA, the CDR3 is TGTGCCAGCAGTGGACAGGGGGGACGCACAGATACGCAGTATTTT.

The V call is TRBV9, the J call TRBJ1-1, with a tentative D call TRBD1 (6 bases). This CDR3 comprises 14 residues. Looked up from germline, CDR1 is SGDLS and CDR2 is YYNGEE. V was clipped by 3 bases and J by 4 bases, with 13 bases between them. CDR3 in DNA: TGTGCCAGCAGCGCACAGGGTCGGGTCACTGAAGCTTTCTTT. This sequence encodes CASSAQGRVTEAFF.

The J gene is TRBJ2-3, the V gene TRBV5-1; TRBD1 is a possible D gene (6 bases). Trimming pared 5 bases from V and 5 bases from J, leaving 21 bases between. Germline CDR1 and CDR2: SGHRS and YFSETQ. The CDR3 consists of 16 residues. The CDR3 bases are TGCGCCAGCAGTTTAGGGCCTACAGGGATGGTAGATACGCAGTATTTT. This sequence encodes CASSLGPTGMVDTQYF.

CDR3 region: CAINNRQGDTEAFF. The CDR3, as DNA: TGTGCCATCAATAACAGGCAGGGTGACACTGAAGCTTTCTTT. The V call is TRBV10-3, the J call TRBJ1-1; D might be TRBD1 (5 bases). Trimming shortened V by 7 bases and J by 3 bases, and 15 bases separated the two germline ends. Germline V gives CDR1 ENHRY, CDR2 SYGVKD. This CDR3 spans 14 amino acids.

DNA for the CDR3: TGCGCCAGCAGCTCCGGGGGGGACAACTACAATGAGCAGTTCTTC. Amino acid sequence: CASSSGGDNYNEQFF. The V gene is TRBV5-1, the J gene TRBJ2-1, with 8 bases aligning to TRBD2. The V gene's germline CDR1 is SGHRS and CDR2 YFSETQ. Unmatched junction bases numbered 5, after V lost 3 bases and J lost 3 bases. The CDR3 spans 15 residues.

This sequence joins TRBV7-9 and TRBJ1-2; D gene uncertain. V lost 1 base and J lost 5, with 8 bases in between. CDR1 and CDR2 (germline): SEHNR, FQNEAQ (reference sequence). The CDR3 sequence is 13 residues long. The chain's CDR3 is CASSLESTYGYTF. The CDR3 DNA sequence: TGTGCCAGCAGCTTAGAGTCCACTTATGGCTACACCTTC. Full variable domain (missing parts from reference TRBV7-9 and TRBJ1-2): DTGVSQNPRHKITKRGQNVTFRCDPISEHNRLYWYRQTLGQGPEFLTYFQNEAQLEKSRLLSDRFSAERPKGSFSTLEIQRTEQGDSAMYLCASSLESTYGYTFGSGTRLTVV.

The chain links TRBV9 to TRBJ2-5; D may be TRBD1 (6 bases). Per the germline V gene, CDR1 is SGDLS and CDR2 is YYNGEE. V dropped 0 bases and J dropped 4 bases, with 13 bases sitting between them. The CDR3 has 15 amino acids. CDR3 nucleotide sequence: TGTGCCAGCAGCGTAGGTCTTGGGGGCGCAGAGACCCAGTACTTC. Residues: CASSVGLGGAETQYF.

The rearrangement joins TRBV6-4 to TRBJ2-1, with a tentative D call TRBD1 (6 bases). The V end lost 6 bases, the J end lost 6 bases, and 15 bases lay between the germline ends. This CDR3 contains 14 residues. The germline CDR1 and CDR2 sequences are MRHNA and SNTAGT. The CDR3 region is CASSPRDKANEQFF. The CDR3 DNA follows: TGTGCCAGCAGCCCCCGGGACAAGGCCAATGAGCAGTTCTTC.

The CDR3 bases are TGCAGCGTTGAGAGCGAAGTCACCTACGAGCAGTACTTC. Translated: CSVESEVTYEQYF. The V gene is TRBV29-1, the J gene TRBJ2-7; no reliable D call. V shed 3 bases and J shed 2 bases, with 11 bases lying between them. Germline assignment: CDR1 SQVTM and CDR2 ANQGSEA. The CDR3 totals 13 residues.

V gene TRBV6-2 or TRBV6-3 combines with J gene TRBJ1-6; 8 positions agree with TRBD1. There are 14 residues in the CDR3. The V gene end was trimmed by 6 bases and the J gene end by 7 bases; junction bases not matched to a gene: 5. Germline CDR1 MNHEY, CDR2 SVGEGT. The chain's CDR3 is CASSDRGPNSPLHF. The CDR3 DNA reads as TGTGCCAGCAGCGACAGGGGACCAAATTCACCCCTCCACTTT.

The chain carries TRBV2 and TRBJ1-2; TRBD1 aligns across 7 bases. This CDR3 has 13 amino acids. The junction had 8 bases not matched to a gene; V was cut back by 6 bases and J by 7 bases. Germline assignment: CDR1 SNHLY and CDR2 FYNNEI. The CDR3 nucleotides are TGTGCCAGCAGCATGACAGGGTATTTTGGCTACACCTTC. It yields the protein CASSMTGYFGYTF.

V is TRBV19 and J is TRBJ1-4, with 7 bases aligning to TRBD1. Germline V gene sequence: CDR1 LNHDA, CDR2 SQIVND (reference sequence). This CDR3 has 14 amino acids. The V and J ends lost 5 bases and 7 bases, in that order; junction bases with no gene match: 7. The CDR3 region is CASSHSGTAEKLFF. DNA of the CDR3: TGTGCCAGTAGTCACTCCGGGACAGCTGAAAAACTGTTTTTT.

CDR3 residues: CASSWASGGYTF. The CDR3 DNA follows: TGTGCCAGCAGCTGGGCCTCCGGCGGCTACACCTTC. This chain connects TRBV6-5 to TRBJ1-2; D gene uncertain. CDR1 is MNHEY, CDR2 SVGAGI, per germline. The CDR3 is 12 amino acids. Trimming stripped 6 bases from V and 8 bases from J, with 13 bases between.

V and J are TRBV3-1 (or the pseudogene TRBV3-2) and TRBJ2-5; unclear D gene. Germline CDR1 LGHDT, CDR2 YNNKEL (reference sequence). The CDR3 has 13 amino acids. Trimming pared 2 bases from V and 0 bases from J, leaving 4 bases between. Here the CDR3 reads CASSQLYQETQYF. CDR3 nucleotides: TGTGCCAGCAGCCAACTGTACCAAGAGACCCAGTACTTC.

As regards this clone: The sample holds other DNA sequences that translate to the same CDR3. V gene TRBV9 combines with J gene TRBJ1-1; D is undetermined. The CDR3 totals 13 residues. Trimming pared 0 bases from V and 5 bases from J, leaving 8 bases between. Germline V gene sequence: CDR1 SGDLS, CDR2 YYNGEE. The CDR3 DNA reads TGTGCCAGCAGCGTAGCGGCGGGAACTGAAGCTTTCTTT. Protein sequence: CASSVAAGTEAFF.

This chain uses TRBV18 with TRBJ1-4; 7 bases map to TRBD1. The CDR3 covers 17 residues. The junction had 9 bases not matched to a gene; V was cut back by 0 bases and J by 5 bases. Germline lookup yields CDR1 KGHSH and CDR2 LQKENI. The CDR3 DNA sequence: TGTGCCAGCTCACCACCCGTAATAAACAGGGGAAATGAAAAACTGTTTTTT. This translates into CASSPPVINRGNEKLFF.

The genes are TRBV29-1 and TRBJ2-7; 7 bases agree with TRBD1. The CDR3 extends over 15 amino acids. Germline lookup yields CDR1 SQVTM and CDR2 ANQGSEA. Germline trimming cut 0 bases from V and 2 bases from J; bases unmatched to any gene: 7. This CDR3 reads CSVEDRDSPTYEQYF. The CDR3 nucleotides read TGCAGCGTTGAAGATAGGGACAGTCCGACCTACGAGCAGTACTTC.

The chain couples TRBV5-6 to TRBJ1-2; TRBD1 agrees at 8 bases. Germline loops: CDR1 SGHDT, CDR2 YYEEEE. Trimming removed 4 bases from V and 4 bases from J; junction bases left unmatched: 12. This CDR3 comprises 16 residues. For the CDR3, the DNA is TGTGCCAGCAGCCACCTGACAGGGGATTCAGTCTATGGCTACACCTTC. It translates to CASSHLTGDSVYGYTF.

The rearrangement uses TRBV4-3 and TRBJ1-2, with D hard to call. The CDR3 runs 16 residues. Germline V gene lookup returns CDR1 LGHNA and CDR2 YSLEER. V gave up 0 bases and J gave up 8 bases, with 19 bases separating them. The CDR3 DNA is TGCGCCAGCAGCCAAGATCCTGGGCAGACTTCGGGGGGCTACACCTTC. Its translation is CASSQDPGQTSGGYTF.

This clone was seen just once. The chain is built from TRBV4-2 and TRBJ1-2, with no clear D. The germline gives CDR1 LGHNA, CDR2 YNFKEQ. The CDR3 spans 15 residues. The V gene lost 0 bases and the J gene lost 4 bases, with 12 bases spanning the gap. The CDR3 DNA reads as TGTGCCAGCAGCCAAGATGGCAGAACCCGCTATGGCTACACCTTC. Its translation is CASSQDGRTRYGYTF.

The V call is TRBV5-6, the J call TRBJ1-3; tentative D call: TRBD1 (5 bases). The V gene lost 5 bases and the J gene lost 2 bases, with 11 bases spanning the gap. The CDR3 runs to 14 residues. From germline, CDR1 is SGHDT and CDR2 YYEEEE. CDR3 sequence reads: CASSPQGTGNTIYF. CDR3 coding DNA: TGTGCCAGCAGTCCCCAGGGAACTGGAAACACCATATATTTT.

This chain connects TRBV7-3 to TRBJ2-1; the match to TRBD2 covers 11 bases. The CDR3 runs 15 residues. Germline V gives CDR1 SGHTA, CDR2 FQGTGA. Trimming at V came to 4 bases and at J to 7 bases, leaving 6 bases not matched to a gene. The CDR3: CASSSGTSGVNEQFF. CDR3 nucleotide sequence: TGTGCCAGCAGCTCCGGGACTAGCGGTGTGAATGAGCAGTTCTTC.

This clone has a single count. The rearrangement uses TRBV7-3 and TRBJ2-2, with TRBD1 identical over 7 bases. The CDR3 is made up of 14 amino acids. Per the germline V gene, CDR1 is SGHTA and CDR2 is FQGTGA. The J segment lost 3 bases and the V segment lost 4 bases, leaving 2 bases of the junction unmatched. CDR3: CASSWDSYTGELFF. The CDR3 region has the DNA TGTGCCAGCAGCTGGGACAGCTACACCGGGGAGCTGTTTTTT.

This chain joins TRBV5-1 and TRBJ2-3, with D uncertain. Trimming shortened V by 0 bases and J by 0 bases, and 11 bases separated the two germline ends. The CDR3 consists of 16 residues. Germline assignment: CDR1 SGHRS and CDR2 YFSETQ. The CDR3 nucleotides are TGCGCCAGCAGCTTGGATGGTCAGTCTAGCACAGATACGCAGTATTTT. The encoded protein is CASSLDGQSSTDTQYF.

The J gene is TRBJ2-3, the V gene TRBV2, with 14 bases that match TRBD2. J gave up 6 bases and V 6 bases, and 2 bases lay outside the gene matches. This CDR3 contains 14 residues. CDR1 and CDR2 (germline): SNHLY, FYNNEI. In DNA form, the CDR3 reads TGTGCCAGCAGGGGACTAGCGGGAGTGGATACGCAGTATTTT. Translating it yields CASRGLAGVDTQYF.